The present TCR beta chain was sequenced within a study of cytomegalovirus exposure and HLA in healthy donors. PCR used 60 Vbeta primers and 13 Jbeta primers. Generated by immunoSEQ multiplex PCR, the TCRdb table keeps only in-frame clones and is missing some. Of fewer than 200,000 clones listed, approximately 80% were seen once; the top ten hold less than 4.5%. The CDR3 sequence is 15 residues long. V shed 4 bases, J shed 2 bases, and the junction held 5 bases outside the gene matches. The germline CDR1 and CDR2 sequences are SGHRS and YFSETQ. This clonotype was obtained from a man aged 25 to 40 in good health and CMV-seropositive. This chain joins TRBV5-1 and TRBJ2-7, with 11 bases aligning to TRBD1. The specimen was PBMCs. CDR3 coding DNA: TGCGCCAGCAGCGTAGGGACAGGGGGTCCCTACGAGCAGTACTTC. The encoded protein is CASSVGTGGPYEQYF.